These 22 T cell receptor beta chains share one sample of origin, sequenced in a study of somatic mutations in cytotoxic T cells in rheumatoid arthritis. The assay was immunoSEQ multiplex PCR, and TCRdb's table has in-frame clones only and misses some. The sample carries 15,000 or so clones, about 81% recorded once. The sequencing input was CD8+ T cells sorted from blood. Source of these receptors: an adult with rheumatoid arthritis.

This sequence joins TRBV4-1 and TRBJ2-7, with a possible D match to TRBD1 (6 bases). Germline V gives CDR1 MGHRA, CDR2 YSYEKL. V was cut by 4 bases and J by 4 bases, with 17 bases left in between. This CDR3 is 15 amino acids long. The CDR3 DNA reads as TGCGCCAGCAGCCCACACGGGACACCCACATACGAGCAGTACTTC. Translating it yields CASSPHGTPTYEQYF.

CDR3 in amino acids: CASSSLGGVGDTQYF. For the CDR3, the DNA is TGTGCCAGCAGTTCACTAGGAGGGGTTGGTGATACGCAGTATTTT. The chain links TRBV27 to TRBJ2-3; maybe TRBD2 (6 bases). The germline V gene encodes CDR1 MNHEY and CDR2 SMNVEV (reference sequence). With 4 bases removed from V and 6 bases from J, the gap between germline ends came to 17 bases. The CDR3 extends over 15 amino acids.

V gene TRBV10-3 combines with J gene TRBJ1-4, with D unclear. CDR1 and CDR2 from the germline V gene are ENHRY and SYGVKD. V was clipped by 4 bases and J by 0 bases, with 18 bases between them. CDR3 length: 18 residues. The CDR3 DNA is TGTGCCATCAGTGTCGGGCGGGGAGGAGGTGCAACTAATGAAAAACTGTTTTTT. It is translated as CAISVGRGGGATNEKLFF.

The V and J genes are TRBV4-2 and TRBJ2-1, with unresolved D. The CDR3 is 16 amino acids. Per the germline V gene, CDR1 is LGHNA and CDR2 is YNFKEQ. The V and J ends lost 0 bases and 7 bases respectively, with 16 bases between them. CDR3 region: CASSQDETASRNEQFF. The CDR3 coding sequence is TGTGCCAGCAGCCAAGACGAGACGGCCTCTAGAAATGAGCAGTTCTTC.

The chain recombines TRBV13 with TRBJ1-5, with D possibly being TRBD1 (6 bases). This CDR3 has 14 amino acids. The germline CDR1 and CDR2 sequences are PRHDT and FYEKMQ (reference sequence). The V gene lost 2 bases and the J gene lost 4 bases, with 9 bases spanning the gap. CDR3 amino acids: CASSLRGGNQPQHF. The CDR3 region has the DNA TGTGCCAGCAGCTTACGAGGGGGGAATCAGCCCCAGCATTTT.

This clone was recorded only once. J is TRBJ2-7 and V is TRBV2, with 7 bases aligning to TRBD2. CDR1 SNHLY and CDR2 FYNNEI come from the germline V gene. After removal of 1 base from V and 2 bases from J, the junction contained 2 bases not matched to a gene. The CDR3 contains 14 residues. The CDR3 region has the DNA TGTGCCAGCAGTGAAGGCCTAGCGGCCTACGAGCAGTACTTC. Amino acid sequence: CASSEGLAAYEQYF.

V usage is TRBV15 and J usage is TRBJ1-2; TRBD1 matches 9 bases. The CDR3 is 14 residues long. Germline CDR1 reads LNHNV; CDR2 reads YYDKDF (reference sequence). Trimming removed 1 base from V and 6 bases from J; junction bases left unmatched: 3. The CDR3 nucleotides are TGTGCCACCAGCAGAGGCTGGACAGGGGATGGCTACACCTTC. Protein: CATSRGWTGDGYTF.

This chain links TRBV5-1 with TRBJ2-5; a weak D match, TRBD2 (5 bases). The CDR3 has 13 residues. CDR1 and CDR2 from the germline V gene are SGHRS and YFSETQ. Trimming left V 5 bases short and J 2 bases short, with 10 bases between. CDR3 region: CASSWTFQETQYF. DNA for the CDR3: TGCGCCAGCAGTTGGACTTTTCAAGAGACCCAGTACTTC.

This clone has more than one count but fewer than ten. The chain carries TRBV4-1 and TRBJ2-2, with D possibly matching TRBD2 (5 bases). Germline values: CDR1 MGHRA, CDR2 YSYEKL. The CDR3 length is 14 residues. Trimming cost V 4 bases and J 5 bases, with 11 bases left between them. Written as DNA, the CDR3 is TGCGCCAGCAGCCGCACTCCGGGGACCGGGGAGCTGTTTTTT. It translates to CASSRTPGTGELFF.

The rearrangement uses TRBV7-2 and TRBJ2-7; 8 bases match TRBD2. With V trimmed by 1 base and J by 0 bases, 5 bases remained unmatched. The CDR3 totals 16 residues. The germline gives CDR1 SGHTA, CDR2 FQGNSA. The CDR3 loop is CASSLVRAGGSYEQYF. The DNA for the CDR3 is TGTGCCAGCAGCTTAGTGAGGGCGGGAGGCTCCTACGAGCAGTACTTC.

For the CDR3, the DNA is TGTGCCAGCAGCAGTCTAGCGGGAGAGGAAACAGATACGCAGTATTTT. Translation: CASSSLAGEETDTQYF. The chain joins TRBV11-1 to TRBJ2-3, with TRBD2 identical over 10 bases. The CDR3 consists of 16 residues. Germline trimming cut 5 bases from V and 3 bases from J; bases unmatched to any gene: 8. Germline assignment: CDR1 SGHAT and CDR2 FQDESV (reference sequence). Filled out from reference TRBV11-1 and TRBJ2-3, the complete variable domain reads EAEVAQSPRYKITEKSQAVAFWCDPISGHATLYWYRQILGQGPELLVQFQDESVVDDSQLPKDRFSAERLKGVDSTLKIQPAELGDSAMYLCASSSLAGEETDTQYFGPGTRLTVL.

A word on this clone: At the DNA level, this CDR3 is encoded by other sequences in the same sample as well. The rearrangement uses TRBV6-1 and TRBJ1-2; D unresolved. The germline V gene encodes CDR1 MNHNS and CDR2 SASEGT. The CDR3 has 11 amino acids. The V end lost 5 bases, the J end lost 6 bases, and 7 bases lay between the germline ends. In nucleotides, the CDR3 is TGTGCCAGCAGTTATTTAAATGGCTACACCTTC. Its protein is CASSYLNGYTF.

V usage is TRBV29-1 and J usage is TRBJ2-7; TRBD1 is a possible D gene (5 bases). V dropped 1 base and J dropped 0 bases, with 13 bases sitting between them. The germline V gene encodes CDR1 SQVTM and CDR2 ANQGSEA. The CDR3 is 15 residues long. The CDR3 loop is CSVEGYQGSSYEQYF. The CDR3, as DNA: TGCAGCGTTGAAGGGTATCAGGGATCCTCCTACGAGCAGTACTTC.

The chain is built from TRBV9 and TRBJ2-1, with D maybe TRBD1 (6 bases). There are 15 residues in the CDR3. Germline V gene data show CDR1 as SGDLS and CDR2 as YYNGEE. Trimming took off 0 bases at V and 6 bases at J, with 13 bases between the two ends. The CDR3 DNA reads TGTGCCAGCAGCGTAGAGGCAGGGGAAGTCAATGAGCAGTTCTTC. This encodes CASSVEAGEVNEQFF.

J is TRBJ1-3 and V is TRBV10-3; D is undetermined. This CDR3 contains 15 residues. The germline V and J ends were trimmed by 10 bases and 0 bases, with 16 bases remaining between them. The germline V gene encodes CDR1 ENHRY and CDR2 SYGVKD. CDR3 sequence (DNA): TGTGCCACCCGTGGACTGTCGGTCTCTGGAAACACCATATATTTT. It encodes CATRGLSVSGNTIYF.

The count of this clone is one. The rearrangement links TRBV7-9 to TRBJ2-7; 12 bases match TRBD2. Trimming cost V 4 bases and J 0 bases; bases outside gene matches: 4. Germline CDR1 and CDR2: SEHNR and FQNEAQ (reference sequence). This CDR3 comprises 16 residues. The CDR3 DNA reads as TGTGCCAGCAGCTCCCGGACTAGCGGGGACTCCTACGAGCAGTACTTC. Its translation: CASSSRTSGDSYEQYF.

The CDR3 is CASRLTGSGWGAYEQYF. The CDR3 DNA reads TGTGCCAGCAGGCTGACAGGGTCTGGATGGGGGGCCTACGAGCAGTACTTC. J is TRBJ2-7 and V is TRBV27; D is perhaps TRBD1 (7 bases). V was pared by 6 bases and J by 2 bases, with 23 bases between. Germline values: CDR1 MNHEY, CDR2 SMNVEV (reference sequence). There are 17 residues in the CDR3.

The chain combines TRBV14 with TRBJ2-3; TRBD1 is a possible D gene (6 bases). Germline assignment: CDR1 SGHDN and CDR2 FVKESK. V was cut by 5 bases and J by 6 bases, with 12 bases left in between. The CDR3 has 13 residues. This CDR3 reads CASSFGQSDTQYF. CDR3 sequence (DNA): TGTGCCAGCAGCTTTGGACAGTCGGATACGCAGTATTTT.

V usage is TRBV6-1 and J usage is TRBJ1-5; tentatively, D is TRBD1 (5 bases). Per the germline V gene, CDR1 is MNHNS and CDR2 is SASEGT. The V gene lost 7 bases and the J gene lost 5 bases, with 9 bases spanning the gap. The CDR3 length is 12 residues. The CDR3 DNA follows: TGTGCCAGCACCCTGGGGGATCAGCCCCAGCATTTT. This encodes CASTLGDQPQHF.

This chain links TRBV6-6 with TRBJ2-3; D is unresolved. V shed 6 bases and J shed 0 bases, with 7 bases lying between them. Germline loops: CDR1 MNHNY, CDR2 SVGAGI (reference sequence). The CDR3 runs 13 residues. CDR3 protein: CASSLGSTDTQYF. The CDR3 DNA reads as TGTGCCAGCAGCCTAGGGAGCACAGATACGCAGTATTTT.

This chain links TRBV28 with TRBJ2-7; 8 bases are shared with TRBD2. The J segment lost 3 bases and the V segment lost 5 bases, leaving 6 bases of the junction unmatched. CDR3 size: 14 residues. The germline gives CDR1 MDHEN, CDR2 SYDVKM. CDR3 in amino acids: CASSPGLGIYEQYF. CDR3 nucleotides: TGTGCCAGCAGTCCGGGACTAGGTATCTACGAGCAGTACTTC.

The J gene is TRBJ2-1, the V gene TRBV28; TRBD2 aligns across 7 bases. Germline V gives CDR1 MDHEN, CDR2 SYDVKM. With 6 bases clipped from V and 14 bases from J, the junction kept 13 bases outside the gene matches. The CDR3 covers 13 residues. In DNA form, the CDR3 reads TGTGCCAGCAGCCCCATCGGGGCGGGAGAGGAGTTCTTC. Its protein product is CASSPIGAGEEFF.